Listed below are T cell receptor beta chains from one sample, sequenced in a study of shared clonotypes between healthy human individuals. Data came from immunoSEQ multiplex PCR; TCRdb stores just in-frame clones and leaves some out. The sample holds around 700,000 clones; more than 70% are singletons and the top ten take 1.5% to 2%. The sequenced sample was memory CD4+ T cells sorted from blood. These receptors were obtained from a woman in her twenties or thirties in good health. CDR3s include the opening cysteine and the closing phenylalanine or tryptophan. The order of the fields is clone size, J gene, V gene, D gene, CDR3 length, CDR3 DNA, CDR3 protein. The D gene is left open where the match is weak. Some rows have no size entry. The others give once, few or many, or a class for an expanded clone.

clone_size: .; j_call: TRBJ1-4; v_call: TRBV4-1; d_call: TRBD1; cdr3_length: 14; cdr3_nt: TGCGCCAGCAGCCCGGGACAGTTTAGAGAAAAACTGTTTTTT; cdr3_aa: CASSPGQFREKLFF
clone_size: .; j_call: TRBJ2-1; v_call: TRBV7-2; d_call: TRBD2; cdr3_length: 19; cdr3_nt: TGTGCCAGCAGCTTATTTTGGGGGCAAGGGACTAGCGTAGGGAAAGAGCAGTTCTTC; cdr3_aa: CASSLFWGQGTSVGKEQFF
clone_size: .; j_call: TRBJ1-2; v_call: TRBV28; d_call: .; cdr3_length: 14; cdr3_nt: TGTGCCAGCAGTTTAGATGGCGGGAGTTATGGCTACACCTTC; cdr3_aa: CASSLDGGSYGYTF
clone_size: .; j_call: TRBJ2-1; v_call: TRBV9; d_call: TRBD1; cdr3_length: 15; cdr3_nt: TGTGCCAGCAGCGCCGGGACAGGGTTTCTCAATGAGCAGTTCTTC; cdr3_aa: CASSAGTGFLNEQFF
clone_size: .; j_call: TRBJ2-3; v_call: TRBV11-2; d_call: TRBD2; cdr3_length: 18; cdr3_nt: TGTGCCAGCAGCTTAGGGGCATCCGGGACTAGCGGCACAGATACGCAGTATTTT; cdr3_aa: CASSLGASGTSGTDTQYF
clone_size: .; j_call: TRBJ1-4; v_call: TRBV5-5; d_call: TRBD1; cdr3_length: 15; cdr3_nt: TGTGCCAGCAGCCCGACACAGGGGGGAAATGAAAAACTGTTTTTT; cdr3_aa: CASSPTQGGNEKLFF
clone_size: .; j_call: TRBJ1-2; v_call: TRBV30; d_call: .; cdr3_length: 13; cdr3_nt: TGTGCCCGGCGGGAAGGGCGTAACTATGGCTACACCTTC; cdr3_aa: CARREGRNYGYTF
clone_size: .; j_call: TRBJ2-3; v_call: TRBV28; d_call: .; cdr3_length: 15; cdr3_nt: TGTGCCAGCAATCGTCGCACTTCGGGGTCAGATACGCAGTATTTT; cdr3_aa: CASNRRTSGSDTQYF
clone_size: .; j_call: TRBJ1-4; v_call: TRBV19; d_call: .; cdr3_length: 14; cdr3_nt: TGTGCCAGTTCCAGGGTGACAACTAATGAAAAACTGTTTTTT; cdr3_aa: CASSRVTTNEKLFF
clone_size: few; j_call: TRBJ2-4; v_call: TRBV28; d_call: TRBD2; cdr3_length: 14; cdr3_nt: TGTGCGTCAGGACTAGCGCAAGGCAAAAACATTCAGTACTTC; cdr3_aa: CASGLAQGKNIQYF
clone_size: .; j_call: TRBJ2-4; v_call: TRBV4-2; d_call: TRBD2; cdr3_length: 18; cdr3_nt: TGTGCCAGCAGCCAAGCCCAGATCCTAGCGGGAGTGTCGAACATTCAGTACTTC; cdr3_aa: CASSQAQILAGVSNIQYF
clone_size: once; j_call: TRBJ1-3; v_call: TRBV10-2; d_call: .; cdr3_length: 16; cdr3_nt: TGCGCCAGCAGTGGGGATCCTTCTAGCGCCGGAAACACCATATATTTT; cdr3_aa: CASSGDPSSAGNTIYF
clone_size: few; j_call: TRBJ1-4; v_call: TRBV6-1; d_call: .; cdr3_length: 14; cdr3_nt: TGTGCCAGCAGCGAACAGTATAGTAATGAAAAACTGTTTTTT; cdr3_aa: CASSEQYSNEKLFF
clone_size: .; j_call: TRBJ1-4; v_call: TRBV5-6; d_call: .; cdr3_length: 14; cdr3_nt: TGTGCCAGCAGCGAACTCTACAGGCAGGCCAAAACTGTTTTT; cdr3_aa: CASSELYRQAKTVF
clone_size: few; j_call: TRBJ2-2; v_call: TRBV5-4; d_call: .; cdr3_length: 15; cdr3_nt: TGTGCCAGCAGCCAAGAAGGTGGCTTGATGGGGGAGCTGTTTTTT; cdr3_aa: CASSQEGGLMGELFF
clone_size: .; j_call: TRBJ2-1; v_call: TRBV29-1; d_call: .; cdr3_length: 17; cdr3_nt: TGCAGCGTTGGGGCAGGGGGAAGCGGGAGAGCCGGAAATGAGCAGTTCTTC; cdr3_aa: CSVGAGGSGRAGNEQFF
clone_size: .; j_call: TRBJ2-7; v_call: TRBV9; d_call: TRBD2; cdr3_length: 14; cdr3_nt: TGTGCCAGCAGCGTTGATACGGGGGGGTACGAGCAGTACTTC; cdr3_aa: CASSVDTGGYEQYF
clone_size: .; j_call: TRBJ1-1; v_call: TRBV18; d_call: TRBD1; cdr3_length: 15; cdr3_nt: TGTGCCAGCTCACTTGGGACAGGAATGAACACTGAAGCTTTCTTT; cdr3_aa: CASSLGTGMNTEAFF
clone_size: few; j_call: TRBJ1-1; v_call: TRBV29-1; d_call: .; cdr3_length: 11; cdr3_nt: TGCAGCGTTGAGTTGGGGGGAAAAGCTTTCTTT; cdr3_aa: CSVELGGKAFF
clone_size: .; j_call: TRBJ2-1; v_call: TRBV23-1; d_call: TRBD2; cdr3_length: 15; cdr3_nt: TGCGCCAGCAGTCAATGCGGGAGGGCCAAAAATGAGCAGTTCTTC; cdr3_aa: CASSQCGRAKNEQFF
clone_size: .; j_call: TRBJ2-5; v_call: TRBV7-6; d_call: TRBD2; cdr3_length: 17; cdr3_nt: TGTGCCAGCAGCTTAGGATCGGGACTAGCGGGAGGGGAGACCCAGTACTTC; cdr3_aa: CASSLGSGLAGGETQYF
clone_size: .; j_call: TRBJ2-7; v_call: TRBV5-1; d_call: .; cdr3_length: 14; cdr3_nt: TGCGCCAGCAGCATACCCGGGACCTACGACGAGCAGTACTTC; cdr3_aa: CASSIPGTYDEQYF
clone_size: .; j_call: TRBJ2-3; v_call: TRBV5-1; d_call: .; cdr3_length: 13; cdr3_nt: TGCGCCAGCAGCTTGTCCAGCACAGATACGCAGTATTTT; cdr3_aa: CASSLSSTDTQYF
clone_size: .; j_call: TRBJ2-3; v_call: TRBV2; d_call: TRBD1; cdr3_length: 16; cdr3_nt: TGTGCCAGCAGGGCCCAGGACAGGGGAAGCACAGATACGCAGTATTTT; cdr3_aa: CASRAQDRGSTDTQYF
clone_size: .; j_call: TRBJ2-7; v_call: TRBV5-1; d_call: TRBD2; cdr3_length: 16; cdr3_nt: TGCGCCAGCAGCTTGGATAGATGGCGGGAGGGGTACGAGCAGTACTTC; cdr3_aa: CASSLDRWREGYEQYF
clone_size: .; j_call: TRBJ2-7; v_call: TRBV5-1; d_call: .; cdr3_length: 14; cdr3_nt: TGCGCCAGCAGCCGACTCTTGGATGGCTCCGAGCAGTACTTC; cdr3_aa: CASSRLLDGSEQYF
clone_size: .; j_call: TRBJ2-3; v_call: TRBV16; d_call: .; cdr3_length: 14; cdr3_nt: TGTGCCAGCAGCCCAGGGCAGGCGCGAGATACGCAGTATTTT; cdr3_aa: CASSPGQARDTQYF
clone_size: few; j_call: TRBJ2-7; v_call: TRBV7-6; d_call: .; cdr3_length: 14; cdr3_nt: TGTGCCAGCAGCTTAGTTGGTGAGGGCTACGAGCAGTACTTC; cdr3_aa: CASSLVGEGYEQYF
clone_size: .; j_call: TRBJ1-5; v_call: TRBV30; d_call: .; cdr3_length: 12; cdr3_nt: TGTGCCTGGAGAGGGAGCAATCAGCCCCAGCATTTT; cdr3_aa: CAWRGSNQPQHF
clone_size: .; j_call: TRBJ2-3; v_call: TRBV4-1; d_call: .; cdr3_length: 14; cdr3_nt: TGCGCCAGCAGCCAAGTCCCTAGCACAGATACGCAGTATTTT; cdr3_aa: CASSQVPSTDTQYF
clone_size: .; j_call: TRBJ1-5; v_call: TRBV10-3; d_call: .; cdr3_length: 16; cdr3_nt: TGTGCCATCAGTACCAATCGGGTAGGTAGCAATCAGCCCCAGCATTTT; cdr3_aa: CAISTNRVGSNQPQHF
clone_size: .; j_call: TRBJ1-5; v_call: TRBV19; d_call: .; cdr3_length: 14; cdr3_nt: TGTGCCAGTAGTCCGGGGACGGGGAGACAGCCCCAGCATTTT; cdr3_aa: CASSPGTGRQPQHF
clone_size: .; j_call: TRBJ1-2; v_call: TRBV29-1; d_call: .; cdr3_length: 11; cdr3_nt: TGCAGCGTTGTCTTTGGCTATGGCTACACCTTC; cdr3_aa: CSVVFGYGYTF
clone_size: .; j_call: TRBJ2-5; v_call: TRBV28; d_call: .; cdr3_length: 14; cdr3_nt: TGTGCCAGCAGTTTGGGCACGTACCAAGAGACCCAGTACTTC; cdr3_aa: CASSLGTYQETQYF
clone_size: few; j_call: TRBJ2-1; v_call: TRBV4-1; d_call: TRBD2; cdr3_length: 16; cdr3_nt: TGCGCCAGCAGCCAAGGACCGACTAGCGGTTACAATGAGCAGTTCTTC; cdr3_aa: CASSQGPTSGYNEQFF